This T cell receptor (beta chain) was obtained from a study of blood T cell repertoires in COVID-19. Study at large: In each case, the material was cDNA or gDNA derived from T cells, B-cell-depleted T cells, or PBMCs.

Clones were read by immunoSEQ multiplex PCR, and TCRdb kept only the in-frame ones, dropping some. The sample shows under 400,000 clones, roughly 89% of them seen only once. The sample consisted of peripheral blood. The source of this sequence is a man younger than 30 with active or convalescent COVID-19.

DNA of the CDR3: TGTGCCAGCAGACCTTCGGGATATCGTAATGAAAAACTGTTTTTT. This gives the protein CASRPSGYRNEKLFF. The chain recombines TRBV27 with TRBJ1-4; D is ambiguous. CDR1 is MNHEY, CDR2 SMNVEV, per germline (reference sequence). The CDR3 length is 15 residues. V was pared by 6 bases and J by 4 bases, with 15 bases between.